The 12 T cell receptor beta chains given below trace back to one sample, sequenced in a study of neurological immune-mediated disorders. TCRdb called the 5' RACE reads again in MiXCR, with one record for every CDR3 protein. Of about 18,000 distinct CDR3 sequences listed, 27% are singletons. The material sequenced was PBMCs. All receptors come from a man aged 50 to 59 with HTLV-1-associated myelopathy (HAM/TSP).

V and J are TRBV5-1 and TRBJ1-1; maybe TRBD1 (5 bases). V lost 0 bases, J lost 3 bases, and 12 bases lay in between. The CDR3 spans 15 residues. CDR1 SGHRS and CDR2 YFSETQ come from the germline V gene. Here the CDR3 DNA reads TGCGCCAGCAGCTTGGTAGGGGAGAGGGACACTGAAGCTTTCTTT. This translates into CASSLVGERDTEAFF.

There are many counts of this clonotype. The genes are TRBV20-1 and TRBJ2-3; D ambiguous. The germline gives CDR1 DFQATT, CDR2 SNEGSKA (reference sequence). The CDR3 spans 13 residues. The V end was cut by 1 base, the J end by 2 bases, with 7 bases between. The CDR3 nucleotides are TGCAGTGCTAGAGGTCAGGACACAGATACGCAGTATTTT. This encodes CSARGQDTDTQYF.

The chain uses TRBV20-1 and TRBJ1-1, with D perhaps matching TRBD1 (5 bases). Trimming removed 3 bases from V and 6 bases from J, with 14 bases in between. From germline, CDR1 is DFQATT and CDR2 SNEGSKA (reference sequence). The CDR3 length is 13 residues. Here the CDR3 reads CSASQPDSAEAFF. In DNA, the CDR3 is TGCAGTGCTAGTCAGCCCGACAGTGCTGAAGCTTTCTTT.

Remarks on this clonotype: One end of the junction does not line up with germline, which may come from a read error. This chain uses TRBV20-1 with TRBJ2-3, with a tentative D call TRBD1 (5 bases). CDR1 is DFQATT, CDR2 SNEGSKA, per germline (reference sequence). The CDR3 extends over 13 amino acids. This CDR3 reads CSASGESTGTKYF. The CDR3 bases are TGCAGTGCTAGTGGGGAATCCACAGGTACGAAGTATTTT.

This clonotype was recorded a few times. The chain is built from TRBV5-1 and TRBJ2-1; D is possibly TRBD1 or TRBD2 (5 bases each). The CDR3 extends over 12 amino acids. CDR1 is SGHRS, CDR2 YFSETQ, per germline. V was trimmed by 0 bases and J by 9 bases, leaving 7 bases between them. The CDR3 here is CASSLAGTEQFF. The CDR3 DNA is TGCGCCAGCAGCTTGGCCGGGACTGAGCAGTTCTTC.

The chain combines TRBV5-1 with TRBJ1-1; TRBD1 matches at 10 bases. CDR3 length equals 13 residues. Germline CDR1 reads SGHRS; CDR2 reads YFSETQ. Trimming at V came to 5 bases and at J to 6 bases, leaving 4 bases not matched to a gene. CDR3 DNA: TGCGCCAGCAGAGGGACAGGGGAGGCTGAAGCTTTCTTT. It encodes CASRGTGEAEAFF.

The chain uses TRBV20-1 and TRBJ2-7; D gene unclear. Trimming cost V 1 base and J 2 bases, with 9 bases left between them. This CDR3 has 13 residues. CDR1 is DFQATT, CDR2 SNEGSKA, per germline (reference sequence). The CDR3 DNA reads TGCAGTGCTAGAGGCTCGAGAACCTACGAGCAGTACTTC. This translates into CSARGSRTYEQYF.

The V gene is TRBV11-1, the J gene TRBJ2-3; possible D gene TRBD2, 6 bases. This CDR3 is built from 15 residues. From germline, CDR1 is SGHAT and CDR2 FQDESV (reference sequence). The V gene lost 1 base and the J gene lost 2 bases, with 10 bases spanning the gap. The CDR3 sequence is CASSLVGGPTDTQYF. CDR3 nucleotides: TGTGCCAGCAGCTTAGTCGGGGGACCCACAGATACGCAGTATTTT.

This clonotype was seen more than once but under ten times. The rearrangement joins TRBV7-6 to TRBJ1-2; D gene uncertain. Germline V lookup: CDR1 SGHVS, CDR2 FNYEAQ. The CDR3 is 12 amino acids. V lost 4 bases, J lost 3 bases, and 6 bases lay in between. CDR3 DNA: TGTGCCAGCAGCTCTCCAGACTATGGCTACACCTTC. Translating gives CASSSPDYGYTF.

In this sample, this clonotype turned up many times. The rearrangement links TRBV6-5 to TRBJ1-1; 10 bases fit TRBD1. Germline V gene lookup returns CDR1 MNHEY and CDR2 SVGAGI. The V segment lost 4 bases and the J segment 1 base; nucleotides outside the gene matches: 3. The CDR3 runs to 15 residues. For the CDR3, the DNA is TGTGCCAGCAGTTCCGGGACAGGGGCGAACACTGAAGCTTTCTTT. It encodes CASSSGTGANTEAFF.

This clonotype was seen more than once but under ten times. The V gene is TRBV5-1, the J gene TRBJ2-7; TRBD1 might be the D (5 bases). Germline V gene data show CDR1 as SGHRS and CDR2 as YFSETQ. V was shortened by 0 bases and J by 3 bases, with 7 bases between the two germline ends. This CDR3 spans 13 amino acids. The CDR3 reads CASSLEGRYEQYF. DNA of the CDR3: TGCGCCAGCAGCTTGGAGGGGCGCTACGAGCAGTACTTC.

In its sample, this clonotype is medium-sized. The chain carries TRBV27 and TRBJ2-1; 8 bases match TRBD1. Trimming removed 6 bases from V and 8 bases from J; junction bases left unmatched: 6. Germline CDR1 reads MNHEY; CDR2 reads SMNVEV (reference sequence). CDR3 length: 13 residues. The CDR3 sequence is CASRLTGVHEQFF. CDR3 DNA: TGTGCCAGCAGACTGACAGGGGTCCATGAGCAGTTCTTC.